This passage covers 27 T cell receptor beta chains from one sample sequenced in a study of cytomegalovirus exposure and HLA in healthy donors. Both 60 Vbeta primers and 13 Jbeta primers went into the PCR. Measured with immunoSEQ multiplex PCR; TCRdb has only the in-frame clones, and not every one. The repertoire consists of 170,000 or so clones, with roughly 80% occurring once and the leading ten covering under 0.75%. Material: PBMCs. The receptors were gathered from a boy under 18 in good health and CMV-seronegative.

The CDR3, as DNA: TGTGCCAGCAGCCTGGGGGGGGGCAACACTGAAGCTTTCTTT. Translating gives CASSLGGGNTEAFF. This sequence joins TRBV7-9 and TRBJ1-1; D perhaps matches TRBD1 (6 bases). Germline V gene data show CDR1 as SEHNR and CDR2 as FQNEAQ (reference sequence). The V gene lost 5 bases and the J gene lost 2 bases, with 12 bases spanning the gap. The CDR3 extends over 14 amino acids.

In nucleotides, the CDR3 is TGTGCCAGTATGAAGGGGGCAAGCTCCTACAATGAGCAGTTCTTC. Encoded protein: CASMKGASSYNEQFF. This chain links TRBV19 with TRBJ2-1; 7 bases are shared with TRBD1. Germline V gives CDR1 LNHDA, CDR2 SQIVND (reference sequence). V was pared by 7 bases and J by 0 bases, with 6 bases of the junction left unmatched. The CDR3 runs to 15 residues.

J is TRBJ1-2 and V is TRBV9; a weak D match, TRBD1 (6 bases). The CDR3 consists of 14 residues. Deletions cut 4 bases from V and 7 bases from J, with 17 bases between. Looked up from germline, CDR1 is SGDLS and CDR2 is YYNGEE. CDR3 sequence: CASSPRGGRSGYTF. As DNA, the CDR3 is TGTGCCAGCAGCCCCAGGGGAGGGAGGTCTGGCTACACCTTC.

This clone was found a few times. This chain connects TRBV6-6 to TRBJ2-3; 10 positions match TRBD2. CDR1 MNHNY and CDR2 SVGAGI come from the germline V gene (reference sequence). The ends lost 4 bases at V and 2 bases at J; junction bases unmatched: 6. The CDR3 has 16 amino acids. CDR3: CASSSGTSVLTDTQYF. The CDR3, as DNA: TGTGCCAGCAGTTCCGGGACTAGCGTGCTCACAGATACGCAGTATTTT.

The chain joins TRBV29-1 to TRBJ2-1; 7 nucleotides match TRBD2. Germline V gives CDR1 SQVTM, CDR2 ANQGSEA. CDR3 length equals 13 residues. V was pared by 4 bases and J by 3 bases, with 3 bases of the junction left unmatched. CDR3 nucleotides: TGCAGCGTTGCCGGGAGGCTCTACAATGAGCAGTTCTTC. Amino acids: CSVAGRLYNEQFF.

Concerning this clone itself: Other DNA sequences in this sample translate to the same CDR3. This chain joins TRBV6-6 and TRBJ2-7; 10 bases line up with TRBD1. V was clipped by 2 bases and J by 5 bases; unmatched bases: 6. The CDR3 length is 15 residues. Germline V gene data show CDR1 as MNHNY and CDR2 as SVGAGI (reference sequence). The CDR3 DNA reads as TGTGCCAGCAGTTACCCCCGGGACAGGGGCAACGAGCAGTACTTC. Translation gives CASSYPRDRGNEQYF.

The rearrangement uses TRBV28 and TRBJ2-2; tentatively, D is TRBD1 (6 bases). Per germline, CDR1 MDHEN and CDR2 SYDVKM. The CDR3 totals 14 residues. V lost 7 bases and J lost 4, with 13 bases in between. For the CDR3, the DNA is TGTGCCAGCACCGCAGGGGTAATCACCGGGGAGCTGTTTTTT. Amino acid sequence: CASTAGVITGELFF.

This clone was counted a few times. This rearrangement joins TRBV9 to TRBJ1-4; D may be TRBD1 (6 bases). The V gene's germline CDR1 is SGDLS and CDR2 YYNGEE. The CDR3 spans 15 residues. V gave up 4 bases and J gave up 8 bases, with 18 bases separating them. The CDR3 nucleotides read TGTGCCAGCAGCCCACGGGGGGGGCGAGGAGAAAAACTGTTTTTT. Translated, it gives CASSPRGGRGEKLFF. The variable domain in full, with the rest retrieved from reference TRBV9 and TRBJ1-4, is DSGVTQTPKHLITATGQRVTLRCSPRSGDLSVYWYQQSLDQGLQFLIQYYNGEERAKGNILERFSAQQFPDLHSELNLSSLELGDSALYFCASSPRGGRGEKLFFGSGTQLSVL.

V gene TRBV19 combines with J gene TRBJ1-3; D remains ambiguous. Germline CDR1 LNHDA, CDR2 SQIVND (reference sequence). CDR3 size: 14 residues. V was cut by 6 bases and J by 3 bases, with 12 bases left in between. The CDR3 spells CASSRSGGGNTIYF. The DNA for the CDR3 is TGTGCCAGTAGCCGCTCGGGAGGTGGAAACACCATATATTTT.

The rearrangement uses TRBV7-9 and TRBJ2-5; D remains unclear. V lost 3 bases and J 3 bases, leaving 8 bases between the germline ends. There are 13 residues in the CDR3. Germline V CDR1 and CDR2: SEHNR, FQNEAQ (reference sequence). The CDR3 nucleotides are TGTGCCAGCAGCTTTCCCGGAGAAGAGACCCAGTACTTC. Protein: CASSFPGEETQYF.

This clone appeared a few times. This rearrangement joins TRBV6-5 to TRBJ2-1, with TRBD2 matching 9 bases. The V segment lost 6 bases and the J segment 7 bases; nucleotides outside the gene matches: 7. This CDR3 is 14 amino acids long. Germline V lookup: CDR1 MNHEY, CDR2 SVGAGI. CDR3 DNA: TGTGCCAGCAGCCCCGGGACTAGCTGGAATGAGCAGTTCTTC. Translating gives CASSPGTSWNEQFF.

J is TRBJ2-5 and V is TRBV10-3; 8 bases match TRBD1. The better agreement between TRBJ2-7 and the DNA end casts doubt on the J call. Germline-derived CDR1 and CDR2 are ENHRY and SYGVKD. The CDR3 covers 13 residues. CDR3 protein: CAIRTGQGAEQYF. Written as DNA, the CDR3 is TGTGCCATCAGAACCGGACAGGGAGCCGAGCAGTACTTC.

V and J are TRBV30 and TRBJ1-1; D possibly corresponds to TRBD1 (6 bases). V was pared by 0 bases and J by 5 bases, with 13 bases between. This CDR3 has 14 residues. From germline, CDR1 is GTSNPN and CDR2 SVGIG (reference sequence). The CDR3 region is CAWSVGRGWTEAFF. Written as DNA, the CDR3 is TGTGCCTGGAGTGTAGGCAGGGGTTGGACTGAAGCTTTCTTT.

The chain employs TRBV25-1 and TRBJ1-5; no definite D call. V lost 6 bases and J 5 bases, leaving 2 bases between the germline ends. Germline lookup yields CDR1 MGHDK and CDR2 SYGVNS. The CDR3 is 10 amino acids. The DNA of the CDR3 is TGTGCCAGCAGCTATCAGCCCCAGCATTTT. The encoded protein is CASSYQPQHF.

The CDR3 DNA sequence: TGCGCCAGCAGCCACCCGTCCGGGAGGGCCGAGGAGACCCAGTACTTC. Amino acid sequence: CASSHPSGRAEETQYF. This chain links TRBV4-1 with TRBJ2-5; TRBD2 aligns across 8 bases. The length of the CDR3 is 16 residues. Per germline, CDR1 MGHRA and CDR2 YSYEKL. V dropped 3 bases and J dropped 5; count of bases not matched to a gene: 11.

The J gene is TRBJ2-2, the V gene TRBV7-3; D is ambiguous. This CDR3 is 15 amino acids long. Trimming took 2 bases from V and 1 from J, leaving 8 bases between them. CDR1 SGHTA and CDR2 FQGTGA come from the germline V gene. The DNA of the CDR3 is TGTGCCAGCAGCTTAGACCCAGGGAACACCGGGGAGCTGTTTTTT. Translation: CASSLDPGNTGELFF.

Of note for this clone: At one of its ends the junction is not consistent with the germline gene, which may arise from a read error. The chain recombines TRBV6-6 with TRBJ1-3; D not resolved. This CDR3 has 15 amino acids. Germline V lookup: CDR1 MNHNY, CDR2 SVGAGI (reference sequence). The CDR3 DNA reads as TGTGCCAGCAGTTACTCAGGGAATGGAGGAAACGCCATATATTTT. Translation: CASSYSGNGGNAIYF.

This clone was seen a handful of times. V and J are TRBV25-1 and TRBJ1-2; the match to TRBD1 covers 7 bases. There are 14 residues in the CDR3. J was trimmed by 3 bases and V by 5 bases; bases with no gene match: 6. CDR1 is MGHDK and CDR2 is SYGVNS in the germline V gene. The CDR3 coding sequence is TGTGCCAGCAGTTCCGGGACAGACCACTATGGCTACACCTTC. It specifies CASSSGTDHYGYTF.

The chain joins TRBV5-1 to TRBJ2-5; maybe TRBD1 (6 bases). Germline V gene lookup returns CDR1 SGHRS and CDR2 YFSETQ. The CDR3 spans 14 residues. Trimming took 3 bases from V and 1 from J, leaving 10 bases between them. CDR3 region: CASSWGRGQETQYF. For the CDR3, the DNA is TGCGCCAGCAGCTGGGGCAGGGGCCAAGAGACCCAGTACTTC.

For the CDR3, the DNA is TGTGCCAGCAGCTATGTAGGCAGGGCGTGGACGGGCTACACCTTC. The encoded protein is CASSYVGRAWTGYTF. The chain combines TRBV11-2 with TRBJ1-2, with D possibly TRBD1 on 5 matching bases. Germline V lookup: CDR1 SGHAT, CDR2 FQNNGV. Trimming pared 4 bases from V and 8 bases from J, leaving 20 bases between. The CDR3 extends over 15 amino acids.

Here the CDR3 reads CARSLLAGERYEQYF. For the CDR3, the DNA is TGTGCCAGAAGCTTACTAGCGGGGGAGCGCTACGAGCAGTACTTC. The chain combines TRBV5-3 with TRBJ2-7; 11 bases are shared with TRBD2. TRBV5-3 is known as an ORF, though its function is uncertain. The CDR3 has 15 residues. Trimming cost V 2 bases and J 3 bases; bases outside gene matches: 4.

V is TRBV6-5 and J is TRBJ1-5; no definite D call. The CDR3 is 13 amino acids. Trimming stripped 9 bases from V and 6 bases from J, with 15 bases between. Germline CDR1 and CDR2: MNHEY and SVGAGI. CDR3 loop: CASSWSPGQPQHF. Here the CDR3 DNA reads TGTGCCAGTTCCTGGAGCCCGGGTCAGCCCCAGCATTTT.

The chain joins TRBV6-1 to TRBJ1-5; D remains unclear. V lost 7 bases and J 0 bases, leaving 10 bases between the germline ends. The V gene's germline CDR1 is MNHNS and CDR2 SASEGT. The CDR3 extends over 14 amino acids. For the CDR3, the DNA is TGTGCCAGCAAAGCCAAATATAGCAATCAGCCCCAGCATTTT. The encoded protein is CASKAKYSNQPQHF.

The chain is built from TRBV6-1 and TRBJ2-7; 7 bases match TRBD1. The CDR3 covers 15 residues. The junction had 9 bases not matched to a gene; V was cut back by 5 bases and J by 2 bases. Per the germline V gene, CDR1 is MNHNS and CDR2 is SASEGT. The chain's CDR3 is CASSSMGQPPYEQYF. CDR3 DNA: TGTGCCAGCAGTTCCATGGGACAGCCCCCCTACGAGCAGTACTTC.

The chain uses TRBV27 and TRBJ2-7, with D possibly matching TRBD2 (6 bases). CDR3 length: 12 amino acids. The germline gives CDR1 MNHEY, CDR2 SMNVEV (reference sequence). Between the trimmed V and J ends, which lost 2 bases and 6 bases, there was a span of 8 bases. DNA for the CDR3: TGTGCCAGCAGTTTAGGCGGGACCGAGCAGTACTTC. This gives the protein CASSLGGTEQYF.

A remark on this clone: One junction end disagrees with the germline gene, perhaps due to a read error. The CDR3 is CASSRGQFDYEQYF. The DNA of the CDR3 is TGTGCTAGCAGCCGTGGACAGTTTGACTACGAGCAGTACTTC. The rearrangement links TRBV7-7 to TRBJ2-7, with a weak D call TRBD1 (6 bases). Germline values: CDR1 SSHAT, CDR2 FNYEAQ (reference sequence). The CDR3 loop spans 14 amino acids. Filled out from reference TRBV7-7 and TRBJ2-7, the complete variable domain reads GAGVSQSPRYKVTKRGQDVTLRCDPISSHATLYWYQQALGQGPEFLTYFNYEAQPDKSGLPSDRFSAERPEGSISTLTIQRTEQRDSAMYRCASSRGQFDYEQYFGPGTRLTVT.

The chain employs TRBV9 and TRBJ2-1; the match to TRBD1 covers 10 bases. Looked up from germline, CDR1 is SGDLS and CDR2 is YYNGEE. The CDR3 is 15 residues long. V lost 3 bases and J lost 4; bases outside the gene matches: 4. CDR3 coding DNA: TGTGCCAGCAGCGACCGGGACAGGGGTTACAATGAGCAGTTCTTC. This translates into CASSDRDRGYNEQFF.